This note documents a single TCR beta chain sequence. The same CDR3 also results from other DNA sequences found in this sample. The data derive from a study of control samples from healthy donors and cancer patients. CDR1 is SGHVS and CDR2 is FQNEAQ in the germline V gene. The CDR3 sequence is 14 residues long. V gave up 1 base and J gave up 1 base, with 7 bases separating them. Data came from immunoSEQ multiplex PCR; TCRdb stores just in-frame clones and leaves some out. The sample shows about 160,000 clones, 90% to 95% of them seen only once. The TCR was taken from a woman between 35 and 50 years old in good health. This chain connects TRBV7-8 to TRBJ1-1, with D possibly TRBD1 on 6 matching bases. The specimen sequenced was blood. DNA of the CDR3: TGTGCCAGCAGCTTAGGGACAGCGAACACTGAAGCTTTCTTT. As protein: CASSLGTANTEAFF.